These 5 T cell receptor beta chains share one sample of origin, sequenced in a study of blood T cell repertoires in COVID-19. Assay: immunoSEQ multiplex PCR; the TCRdb copy retains only in-frame clones and omits some. The sample consists of 46,000 or so clones, about 87% of them appearing once. Sequencing used peripheral blood. The receptors stem from a man aged 50-60 years with acute or convalescent COVID-19.

The chain employs TRBV9 and TRBJ2-2; D might be TRBD2 (7 bases). The ends were cut back, 0 bases at V and 4 bases at J, with 10 bases in the middle. Germline V gene sequence: CDR1 SGDLS, CDR2 YYNGEE. This CDR3 is 15 amino acids long. This chain's CDR3 is CASSVAGGATGELFF. The CDR3 nucleotides read TGTGCCAGCAGCGTAGCTGGGGGGGCCACCGGGGAGCTGTTTTTT.

The rearrangement joins TRBV14 to TRBJ1-1; 11 bases match TRBD1. The CDR3 has 15 amino acids. The trim removed 3 bases at V and 6 bases at J, leaving 6 bases unmatched. The germline V gene encodes CDR1 SGHDN and CDR2 FVKESK. The CDR3 DNA sequence: TGTGCCAGCAGCCACACCGGGACAGGGGGACCTGAAGCTTTCTTT. Amino acids: CASSHTGTGGPEAFF.

The chain links TRBV5-4 to TRBJ2-3; 15 nucleotides line up with TRBD2. CDR1 SGHNT and CDR2 YYREEE come from the germline V gene (reference sequence). Trimming removed 4 bases from V and 7 bases from J; junction bases left unmatched: 4. The CDR3 contains 15 residues. CDR3 region: CASSPGTSGRNTQYF. The CDR3 DNA is TGTGCCAGCAGCCCGGGGACTAGCGGGAGGAATACGCAGTATTTT.

The V gene is TRBV18, the J gene TRBJ2-7; D call uncertain. Trimming took off 2 bases at V and 2 bases at J, with 10 bases between the two ends. This CDR3 is 14 amino acids long. CDR1 and CDR2 (germline): KGHSH, LQKENI. DNA for the CDR3: TGTGCCAGCTCACCAGGAGCCAGCACCTACGAGCAGTACTTC. This codes for CASSPGASTYEQYF.

The V gene is TRBV6-5, the J gene TRBJ2-7; TRBD2 matches at 7 bases. The CDR3 contains 15 residues. Per germline, CDR1 MNHEY and CDR2 SVGAGI. Trimming removed 5 bases from V and 7 bases from J; junction bases left unmatched: 14. CDR3 residues: CASSNPGRGFLEQYF. The CDR3 DNA follows: TGTGCCAGCAGTAACCCTGGGAGGGGTTTTTTAGAGCAGTACTTC.